The source of this T cell receptor beta chain is a study of T cells after yellow fever vaccination. Germline V lookup: CDR1 SGHTA, CDR2 FQGNSA. After removal of 1 base from V and 6 bases from J, the junction contained 9 bases not matched to a gene. This CDR3 spans 15 amino acids. TCRdb re-called the 5' RACE reads through MiXCR, storing one row per CDR3 protein. The sample carries hundreds of thousands of distinct CDR3 sequences, roughly 13% recorded once. This sample comprised PBMCs, obtained on the day of the yellow fever booster vaccination. The origin of this receptor is a man between 25 and 39 years old who received the YFV17D yellow fever vaccine. J is TRBJ2-7 and V is TRBV7-2; 7 bases map to TRBD1. The CDR3 DNA reads as TGTGCCAGCAGCTTAGTCAGCACAGGGGAGTTCGAGCAGTACTTC. As protein: CASSLVSTGEFEQYF.